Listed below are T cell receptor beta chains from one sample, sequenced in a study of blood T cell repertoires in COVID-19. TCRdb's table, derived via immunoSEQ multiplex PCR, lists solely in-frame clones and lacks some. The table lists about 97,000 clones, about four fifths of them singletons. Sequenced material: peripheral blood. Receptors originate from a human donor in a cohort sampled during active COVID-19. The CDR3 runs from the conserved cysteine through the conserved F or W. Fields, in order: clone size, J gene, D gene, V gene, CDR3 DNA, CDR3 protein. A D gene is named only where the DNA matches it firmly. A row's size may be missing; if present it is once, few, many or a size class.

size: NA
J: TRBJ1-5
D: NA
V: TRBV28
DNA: TGTGCCAGCAGTTCCTCCTCCATGGGGCCTTATCAGCCCCAGCATTTT
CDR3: CASSSSSMGPYQPQHF

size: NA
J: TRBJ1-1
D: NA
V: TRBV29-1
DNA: TGCAGCGGAGGTGGCATTGGTGAAGCTTTCTTT
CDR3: CSGGGIGEAFF

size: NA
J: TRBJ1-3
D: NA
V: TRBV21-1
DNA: TGTGCCAGCAGCAAACCTGGCAAATACATCTCTGGAAACACCATATATTTT
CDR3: CASSKPGKYISGNTIYF

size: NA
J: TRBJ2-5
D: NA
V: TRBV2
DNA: TGTGCCAGCAGTGAACAGGTCGGCCAAGAGACCCAGTACTTC
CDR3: CASSEQVGQETQYF

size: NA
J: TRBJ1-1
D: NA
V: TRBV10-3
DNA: TGTGCCATCAGTCGGCAGCCTAGGACTGAAGCTTTCTTT
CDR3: CAISRQPRTEAFF

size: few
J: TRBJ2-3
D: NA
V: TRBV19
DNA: TGTGCCAGTAGTATAGTTAACCGGGAGGATACGCAGTATTTT
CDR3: CASSIVNREDTQYF

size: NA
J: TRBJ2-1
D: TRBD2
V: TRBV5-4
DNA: TGTGCCAGCAGCCCCTTGACTAGCTTCTCCTACAATGAGCAGTTCTTC
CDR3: CASSPLTSFSYNEQFF

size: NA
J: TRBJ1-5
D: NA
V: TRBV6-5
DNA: TGTGCCAGCAGTTACTCGGGCAGTACCCAGCCCCAGCATTTT
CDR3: CASSYSGSTQPQHF

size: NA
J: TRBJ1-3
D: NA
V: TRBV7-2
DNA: TGTGCCAGCAGCTTAGTCGTTAACAGGGCTGGAAACACCATATATTTT
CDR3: CASSLVVNRAGNTIYF

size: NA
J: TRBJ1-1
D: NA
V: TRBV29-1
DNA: TGCAGCGTTGACGGACTTTCTGAAGCTTTCTTT
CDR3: CSVDGLSEAFF

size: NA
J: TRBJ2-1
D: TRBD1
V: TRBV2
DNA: TGTGCCAGCAGTGGGACAGGGGACAATGAGCAGTTCTTC
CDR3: CASSGTGDNEQFF

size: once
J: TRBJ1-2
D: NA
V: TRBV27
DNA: NA
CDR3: CASSHQVGQGSTF

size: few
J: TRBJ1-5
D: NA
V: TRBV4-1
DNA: TGCGCCAGCAGCCAAGACATCGGGGGTTTACAGCCCCAGCATTTT
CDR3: CASSQDIGGLQPQHF

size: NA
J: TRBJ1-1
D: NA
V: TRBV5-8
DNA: TGTGCCAGCAGCCGAAATCGCCAGGCTAACACTGAAGCTTTCTTT
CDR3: CASSRNRQANTEAFF

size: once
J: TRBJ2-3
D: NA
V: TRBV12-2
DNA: TGTGCAAGTCGCTTAACCCGGGACAGGGGCACAGATACGCAGTATTTT
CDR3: CASRLTRDRGTDTQYF

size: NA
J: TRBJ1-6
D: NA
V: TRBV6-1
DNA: TGTGCCAGCAGTGAAAGGGCAGGGTCCGTTGTAGTATCTGCACCCCTCCACTTT
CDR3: CASSERAGSVVVSAPLHF

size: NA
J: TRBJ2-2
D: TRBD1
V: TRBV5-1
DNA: TGCGCCAGCGGTTACGCCCAGGGGGCTAACACCGGGGAGCTGTTTTTT
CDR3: CASGYAQGANTGELFF

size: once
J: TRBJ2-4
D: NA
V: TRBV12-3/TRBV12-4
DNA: TGTGCCAGCAGCCTACCGGACAGTAACATTCAGTACTTC
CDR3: CASSLPDSNIQYF

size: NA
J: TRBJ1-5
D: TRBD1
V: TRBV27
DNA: TGTGCCAGCAGTTACAGGGGGGATCAGCCCCAGCATTTT
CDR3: CASSYRGDQPQHF

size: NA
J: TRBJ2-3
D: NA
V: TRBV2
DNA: TGTGCCAGCAGCCCAAATAGCGGAACCACAGATACGCAGTATTTT
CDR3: CASSPNSGTTDTQYF

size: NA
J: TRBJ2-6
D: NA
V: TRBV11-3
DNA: TGTGCCAGCAGCCCTGGAATCAGGGCCTACACTGGGGCCAACGTCCTGACTTTC
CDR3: CASSPGIRAYTGANVLTF

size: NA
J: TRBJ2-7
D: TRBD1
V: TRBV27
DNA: TGTGCCAGCAGCCTGACCGGGACAGGTTTCCACGAGCAGTACTTC
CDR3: CASSLTGTGFHEQYF

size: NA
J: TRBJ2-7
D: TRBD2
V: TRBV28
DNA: TGTGCCAGCAGATTTAGCGGGGGGCCTAACCACGAGCAGTACTTC
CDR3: CASRFSGGPNHEQYF

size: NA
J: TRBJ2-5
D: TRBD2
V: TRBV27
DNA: TGTGCCAGCAGTCAAGGACTAGCGGCGTACCAAGAGACCCAGTACTTC
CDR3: CASSQGLAAYQETQYF

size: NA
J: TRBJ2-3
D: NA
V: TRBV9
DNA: TGTGCCAGCAGCGGATATAGCCTTACGCAGTATTTT
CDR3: CASSGYSLTQYF

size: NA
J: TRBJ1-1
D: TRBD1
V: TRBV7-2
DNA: TGTGCCAGCAGGGGACAGGGGGTAGGTAACACTGAAGCTTTCTTT
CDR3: CASRGQGVGNTEAFF

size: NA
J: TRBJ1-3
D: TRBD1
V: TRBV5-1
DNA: TGCGCCAGCAGCTCCTTCGGGACAGGGCGTGGAAACACCATATATTTT
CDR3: CASSSFGTGRGNTIYF